The source of this T cell receptor (beta chain) is a study of Ad26.COV2.S vaccination and SARS-CoV-2 variants. The V gene's germline CDR1 is LGHDT and CDR2 YNNKEL (reference sequence). The junction had 10 bases not matched to a gene; V was cut back by 1 base and J by 6 bases. There are 17 residues in the CDR3. As to this clone: Antigen unknown.

TCRdb keeps only in-frame clones here, not all; method: immunoSEQ multiplex PCR. The sample yields about 350,000 clones, roughly nine tenths seen once. Study-level findings and limits: Ad26.COV2.S recipients had broader spike-specific TCRs (P = 0.0014).

The clonotype originates from a human donor who had recovered from COVID-19. The specimen was peripheral blood, collected after recovery from COVID-19. The rearrangement joins TRBV3-1 (or the pseudogene TRBV3-2) to TRBJ2-3; 10 bases fit TRBD2. In DNA form, the CDR3 reads TGTGCCAGCAGCCAAGTGGAACTAGCGGGGCTTCGGGATACGCAGTATTTT. It translates to CASSQVELAGLRDTQYF.